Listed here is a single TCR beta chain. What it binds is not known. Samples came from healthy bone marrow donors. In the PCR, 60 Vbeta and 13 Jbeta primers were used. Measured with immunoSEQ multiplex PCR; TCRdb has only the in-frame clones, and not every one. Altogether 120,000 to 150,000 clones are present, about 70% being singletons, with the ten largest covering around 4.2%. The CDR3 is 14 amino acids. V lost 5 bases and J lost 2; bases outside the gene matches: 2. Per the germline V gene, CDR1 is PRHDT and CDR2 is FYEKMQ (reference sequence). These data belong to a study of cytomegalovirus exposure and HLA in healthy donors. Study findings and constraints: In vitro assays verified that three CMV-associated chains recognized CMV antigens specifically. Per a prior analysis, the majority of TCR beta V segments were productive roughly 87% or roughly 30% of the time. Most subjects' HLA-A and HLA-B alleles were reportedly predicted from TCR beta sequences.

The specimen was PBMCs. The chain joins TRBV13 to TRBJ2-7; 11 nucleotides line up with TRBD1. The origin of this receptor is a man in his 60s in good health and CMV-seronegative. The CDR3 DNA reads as TGTGCCAGCAGCCAGGGACAGGGGGCCTACGAGCAGTACTTC. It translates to CASSQGQGAYEQYF.